The 25 T cell receptor beta chains below were found in one sample sequenced in a study of CXCR3-negative and CXCR3-positive naive CD8 T cells. UMI-labeled TRB cDNA libraries were prepared by 5' RACE. With the 5' RACE reads reprocessed, TCRdb shows one record per CDR3 protein and no DNA. The specimen's table records about 86,000 distinct CDR3 sequences. Whole-study results and caveats: Greater hydrophobicity was found in TRB CDR3s of CXCR3-positive naive cells than of CXCR3-negative naive cells.

For these receptors, no antigen is known. The material sequenced was naive CXCR3+ CD8+ T cells from blood. As to subset: CD45RO-CCR7+CD27+CD95- naive CD8+ T cells expressing CXCR3 (TNR3+). The source of these receptors is a human donor in good health. Some clones in this sample may be carry-over from other donors' samples.

V is TRBV23-1 and J is TRBJ2-5. TRBV23-1 falls under the ORF class, with uncertain function. The CDR3 runs 13 residues. CDR3 amino acids: CASSQVGQETQYF.

The chain combines TRBV7-9 with TRBJ2-5. Looked up from germline, CDR1 is SEHNR and CDR2 is FQNEAQ (reference sequence). CDR3 length: 16 amino acids. The CDR3 spells CASSLALPIGQETQYF.

The chain is built from TRBV7-2 and TRBJ2-7; lacking DNA, the TRBD1 call made by TCRdb goes unchecked. The germline CDR1 and CDR2 sequences are SGHTA and FQGNSA. The length of the CDR3 is 16 residues. CDR3 loop: CASSLRPGQGSYEQYF.

The chain employs TRBV4-3 and TRBJ2-1. The germline CDR1 and CDR2 sequences are LGHNA and YSLEER. The CDR3 runs to 15 residues. CDR3 region: CASSLIGGSYNEQFF.

The J gene is TRBJ1-1, the V gene TRBV15. The V gene's germline CDR1 is LNHNV and CDR2 YYDKDF (reference sequence). This CDR3 has 12 amino acids. CDR3 region: CATSPENTEAFF.

This chain's CDR3 is CASSSDKPDATNEKLFF. The gene calls are TRBV12-3 or TRBV12-4 and TRBJ1-4. The CDR3 has 17 residues.

CDR3 protein: CASMGQVNQPQHF. The chain uses TRBV6-1 and TRBJ1-5; TCRdb selects TRBD1, and the lack of DNA leaves this call unchecked. CDR3 length: 13 residues. The germline V gene encodes CDR1 MNHNS and CDR2 SASEGT.

The chain couples TRBV10-3 to TRBJ2-7; the TCRdb call, TRBD1, lacks DNA for checking. The germline gives CDR1 ENHRY, CDR2 SYGVKD. The CDR3 has 14 amino acids. The CDR3 is CAIERTGSGHEQYF.

J is TRBJ2-3 and V is TRBV7-8; the D gene TCRdb calls, TRBD2, cannot be checked with no DNA. Germline V gene sequence: CDR1 SGHVS, CDR2 FQNEAQ. The CDR3 sequence is 14 residues long. The CDR3 region is CASSPWSGSDTQYF.

The CDR3 sequence is CASSHGQGEETQYF. V gene TRBV4-1 combines with J gene TRBJ2-5; TCRdb picks TRBD1, but there is no DNA to check that call. CDR3 size: 14 residues. Germline loops: CDR1 MGHRA, CDR2 YSYEKL.

The rearrangement links TRBV12-3 or TRBV12-4 to TRBJ1-1; without DNA, the TCRdb call of TRBD1 cannot be checked. The CDR3 is 15 amino acids. CDR3 residues: CASGDRGSPNTEAFF.

The V and J genes are TRBV7-9 and TRBJ1-2. Per germline, CDR1 SEHNR and CDR2 FQNEAQ (reference sequence). This CDR3 comprises 13 residues. CDR3 in amino acids: CASSPSDNYGYTF.

J is TRBJ1-1 and V is TRBV28; TCRdb lists TRBD1, though no DNA is available to test this call. This CDR3 is built from 17 residues. Germline V CDR1 and CDR2: MDHEN, SYDVKM. CDR3 sequence reads: CASRLPATGRGGTEAFF.

V gene TRBV21-1 combines with J gene TRBJ2-3. TRBV21-1 is described as a pseudogene. The CDR3 contains 13 residues. The CDR3 reads CASSETSTDTQYF.

This rearrangement joins TRBV7-9 to TRBJ2-5; TCRdb selects TRBD1, and the lack of DNA leaves this call unchecked. The CDR3 consists of 12 residues. Germline CDR1 is SEHNR and CDR2 is FQNEAQ (reference sequence). The CDR3 here is CASGGSGETQYF.

The chain is built from TRBV5-1 and TRBJ1-1; no DNA is available, so the TRBD1 call from TCRdb remains unchecked. CDR1 and CDR2 (germline): SGHRS, YFSETQ. The CDR3 totals 14 residues. The CDR3 spells CASSMQGISTEAFF.

The rearrangement joins TRBV28 to TRBJ1-4; checking the TCRdb D call of TRBD1 is not possible without DNA. The CDR3 loop spans 14 amino acids. CDR1 and CDR2 from the germline V gene are MDHEN and SYDVKM. The CDR3: CASSLRQENEKLFF.

The V gene is TRBV9, the J gene TRBJ2-1; TCRdb picks TRBD2, but there is no DNA to check that call. In germline, CDR1 is SGDLS, CDR2 YYNGEE. The CDR3 is 17 amino acids. The CDR3 loop is CASSARRQREGNNEQFF.

The J gene is TRBJ2-3, the V gene TRBV29-1; there is no DNA to check the TCRdb D call of TRBD2. Germline V lookup: CDR1 SQVTM, CDR2 ANQGSEA. CDR3 length: 15 amino acids. The CDR3 loop reads CSVESSGSQLYTQYF.

The chain has TRBV7-2 and TRBJ2-5; the D call from TCRdb, TRBD1, cannot be confirmed without DNA. The CDR3 spans 15 residues. Germline V gene lookup returns CDR1 SGHTA and CDR2 FQGNSA. CDR3 in amino acids: CASSLVPAEQETQYF.

J is TRBJ2-1 and V is TRBV27; no DNA is available, so the TRBD1 call from TCRdb remains unchecked. There are 12 residues in the CDR3. Germline V CDR1 and CDR2: MNHEY, SMNVEV (reference sequence). The CDR3 sequence: CASSFPGGEQFF.

The gene calls are TRBV6-6 and TRBJ2-7; there is no DNA to check the TCRdb D call of TRBD1. The CDR3 sequence is 13 residues long. CDR1 and CDR2 (germline): MNHNY, SVGAGI (reference sequence). CDR3: CASRWTGGYEQYF.

The V gene is TRBV29-1, the J gene TRBJ2-6. Germline CDR1 reads SQVTM; CDR2 reads ANQGSEA. The CDR3 sequence is 14 residues long. CDR3 loop: CSVEFQPGANVLTF. The entire variable domain, with the rest obtained from reference TRBV29-1 and TRBJ2-6, is as follows: SAVISQKPSRDICQRGTSLTIQCQVDSQVTMMFWYRQQPGQSLTLIATANQGSEATYESGFVIDKFPISRPNLTFSTLTVSNMSPEDSSIYLCSVEFQPGANVLTFGAGSRLTVL.

V and J are TRBV11-2 and TRBJ2-1; TCRdb selects TRBD2, and the lack of DNA leaves this call unchecked. This CDR3 contains 16 residues. Looked up from germline, CDR1 is SGHAT and CDR2 is FQNNGV. CDR3 in amino acids: CASSPWTASSYNEQFF.

The chain links TRBV13 to TRBJ2-7. The germline gives CDR1 PRHDT, CDR2 FYEKMQ (reference sequence). The CDR3 is made up of 14 amino acids. This CDR3 is CASSPERRRYEQYF.